Sequencing of this TCR beta chain was carried out in a study of Ad26.COV2.S vaccination and SARS-CoV-2 variants. Study background: Intramuscularly, Ad26.COV2.S was given either once or twice, 56 days apart. Notes on the study in general: Total responses of T cells may have been underestimated by the analyses of TCR breadth and depth.

The table came from immunoSEQ multiplex PCR; TCRdb's copy has only in-frame clones and leaves some out. This table holds around 450,000 clones, 75% to 90% found once. In regard to this clone: Antigen unknown.

Treatment: 19 received Ad26.COV2.S at low or high dose, single or two shots; about five received placebo; per-sample allocation not given. Day 63 after the first vaccine or placebo injection was the time point for sampling. An adult aged 18-55 years in Boston served as the donor. The CDR3 contains 11 residues. The V and J ends lost 4 bases and 1 base respectively, with 1 base between them. From germline, CDR1 is SQVTM and CDR2 ANQGSEA. The input for sequencing was peripheral blood, taken in a trial of Ad26.COV2.S vaccine versus placebo. This rearrangement joins TRBV29-1 to TRBJ2-2; D uncertain. This TCR came from a person between 18 and 59 years old who received the Ad26.COV2.S COVID-19 vaccine or a placebo. CDR3 DNA: TGCAGCGTTGGGAACACCGGGGAGCTGTTTTTT. Protein: CSVGNTGELFF.